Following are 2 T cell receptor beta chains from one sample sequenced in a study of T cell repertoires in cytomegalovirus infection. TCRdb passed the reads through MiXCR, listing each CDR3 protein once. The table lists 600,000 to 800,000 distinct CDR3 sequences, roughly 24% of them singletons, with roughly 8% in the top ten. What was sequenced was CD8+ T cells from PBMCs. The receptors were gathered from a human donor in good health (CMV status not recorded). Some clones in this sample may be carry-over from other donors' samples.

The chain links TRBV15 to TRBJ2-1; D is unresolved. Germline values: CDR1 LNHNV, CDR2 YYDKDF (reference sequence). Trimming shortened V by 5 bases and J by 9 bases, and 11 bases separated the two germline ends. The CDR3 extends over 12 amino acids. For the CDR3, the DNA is TGTGCCACCAGCTTGATTGGGGTTGAGCAGTTCTTC. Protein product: CATSLIGVEQFF. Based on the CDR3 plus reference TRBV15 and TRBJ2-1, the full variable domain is DAMVIQNPRYQVTQFGKPVTLSCSQTLNHNVMYWYQQKSSQAPKLLFHYYDKDFNNEADTPDNFQSRRPNTSFCFLDIRSPGLGDTAMYLCATSLIGVEQFFGPGTRLTVL.

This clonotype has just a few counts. The DNA of the CDR3 is TGTGCCAGCAGCTCATACAGACAGGGCGGCGAGCAGTACTTC. As protein: CASSSYRQGGEQYF. V and J are TRBV13 and TRBJ2-7; 7 bases map to TRBD1. Germline CDR1 and CDR2: PRHDT and FYEKMQ (reference sequence). V lost 4 bases to trimming and J lost 6 bases; unmatched junction nucleotides: 9. This CDR3 is built from 14 residues.